A selection of T cell receptor beta chains follows, all from one sample in a study of blood T cell repertoires in COVID-19. The repertoire was sequenced with immunoSEQ multiplex PCR; TCRdb's copy has only in-frame clones and lacks some. This sample has over 300,000 clones, with roughly 88% found just once. Sequenced input: PBMCs or T cells enriched from blood (not recorded which). The receptors derive from a woman aged 25-40 years with acute COVID-19. CDR3s include the opening cysteine and the closing phenylalanine or tryptophan. Fields, in order: V gene, clone size, J gene, CDR3 length, D gene, CDR3 DNA, CDR3 protein. A D gene is named only where the DNA matches it firmly. Size tells how often a clone was seen (once, few, many) or the class of an expanded clone, and some rows leave it out.

>TRBV5-5|-|TRBJ2-2|15|TRBD2
TGTGCCAGCAGCTTTCTTAGCGGGGCCACCGGGGAGCTGTTTTTT
CASSFLSGATGELFF
>TRBV19|-|TRBJ2-7|13|-
TGTGCCAGTAGCTCCGAACTCTCCTACGAGCAGTACTTC
CASSSELSYEQYF
>TRBV10-3|once|TRBJ1-4|15|-
TGTGCCATCAGTGAGGGGGGGACAACTAATGAAAAACTGTTTTTT
CAISEGGTTNEKLFF
>TRBV5-1|-|TRBJ1-2|14|TRBD1
TGCGCCAGCAGCACGGACAGGGGAAATTATGGCTACACCTTC
CASSTDRGNYGYTF
>TRBV9|-|TRBJ2-7|13|TRBD1
TGTGCCAGCAGCGTAGGGGGGACAGACGAGCAGTACTTC
CASSVGGTDEQYF
>TRBV7-8|-|TRBJ2-7|14|-
TGTGCCAGCAGCTTAGTGAGGAGCTCCTACGAGCAGTACTTC
CASSLVRSSYEQYF
>TRBV24-1|-|TRBJ1-1|14|-
TGTGCCACCAGCGGGGAAGGGCTGAACACTGAAGCTTTCTTT
CATSGEGLNTEAFF
>TRBV4-3|-|TRBJ2-2|14|-
TGCGCCAGCAGCCATGGGGGGGCCGCGGGGGAGCTGTTTTTT
CASSHGGAAGELFF
>TRBV10-3|-|TRBJ2-1|16|-
TGTGCCATCAGCCGGACTTCTAGCGACTCCTACAATGAGCAGTTCTTC
CAISRTSSDSYNEQFF
>TRBV19|-|TRBJ2-7|13|-
TGTGCCAGTAGAACGGACACTTCCTACGAGCAGTACTTC
CASRTDTSYEQYF
>TRBV5-1|-|TRBJ2-7|13|-
TGCGCCAGCGGTTTGGTCCCAACGGGCGAGCAGTACTTC
CASGLVPTGEQYF
>TRBV6-2/TRBV6-3|-|TRBJ2-3|15|TRBD2
TGTGCCAGCAGCAAGCGGGGGGGAAGCACAGATACGCAGTATTTT
CASSKRGGSTDTQYF
>TRBV5-1|-|TRBJ1-4|15|-
TGCGCCAGCAGCAGAGACCAGGGGATCGGTGAAAAACTGTTTTTT
CASSRDQGIGEKLFF